The source of this T cell receptor beta chain is a study of blood T cell repertoires in COVID-19. In terms of age and location, participants ranged from roughly 18 to 95 years and lived in about two dozen US areas. Libraries were prepared by immunoSEQ multiplex PCR; TCRdb keeps only in-frame clonotypes and omits some of them. Seen here are approximately 270,000 clones, about nine tenths observed once, and the top ten hold under 2.5%. V lost 5 bases, J lost 4 bases, and 8 bases lay in between. The CDR3 is 12 residues long. Germline V gene sequence: CDR1 PRHDT, CDR2 FYEKMQ (reference sequence). Sequencing was performed on PBMCs or T cells enriched from blood (not recorded which). This sequence joins TRBV13 and TRBJ1-2; D may be TRBD1 (6 bases). This sequence originates from a woman aged 55-75 years who had recovered from COVID-19. CDR3 sequence (DNA): TGTGCCAGCAGCGGGGACATCTATGGCTACACCTTC. As protein: CASSGDIYGYTF.